Reported below is one T cell receptor beta chain. The antigen is unknown. A much larger clone lies a single base off, so this may be a read error. The data were obtained in a study of blood T cells in healthy people across ages. Overall study findings and caveats: Diversity estimates drawn from one million T cells were deemed underestimates. A roughly linear age-dependent decrease characterized TCR beta diversity per million T cells.

Approximately 10 milliliters was the volume of peripheral blood drawn from each donor. Germline lookup yields CDR1 MNHEY and CDR2 SVGAGI. The V end was cut by 10 bases, the J end by 3 bases, with 14 bases between. The CDR3 covers 13 residues. The authors ran a second PCR of roughly 6 to 12 cycles using a sample-barcoded 5' primer and a J-beta primer mix. MiXCR, run by TCRdb on the 5' RACE reads, gives a single entry per CDR3 protein. The sample contains fewer than 1 million distinct CDR3 sequences, approximately 44% of which appear only once. This clonotype originated in a man aged 55 to 69 in good health. Input material: blood. This chain connects TRBV6-5 to TRBJ2-3; D not certain. The CDR3 nucleotides read TGTGCCAACAGCCACCAAGAGACAGATACGCAGTATTTT. Translation: CANSHQETDTQYF.